This TCR beta chain was sequenced in a study of control samples from healthy donors and cancer patients. The length of the CDR3 is 15 residues. V lost 1 base to trimming and J lost 0 bases, with 7 bases between them. Germline V gene lookup returns CDR1 SGHTA and CDR2 FQGNSA. The data were produced by immunoSEQ multiplex PCR, yet TCRdb's version contains in-frame clones alone and is incomplete. The sample contains about 110,000 clones, approximately 91% of which appear only once. Sequencing was performed on blood. The sequence derives from a woman aged 18-35 years in good health. The chain is built from TRBV7-2 and TRBJ1-5; possibly TRBD1 for D (6 bases). The CDR3 nucleotides read TGTGCCAGCAGCTTAGGGACAGTTAGCAATCAGCCCCAGCATTTT. Translated, it gives CASSLGTVSNQPQHF.